The 3 T cell receptor beta chains below were found in one sample sequenced in a study of blood T cells in healthy people across ages. Primed by a sample-barcoded 5' primer and a J-beta primer mix, a second PCR proceeded for about 6 to 12 cycles. TCRdb re-derived calls from the 5' RACE reads in MiXCR, one entry per CDR3 protein. The sample lists hundreds of thousands of distinct CDR3 sequences, 20% to 25% occurring once. A further study also used this sample, focusing on T cells of mothers and their children.

The sequencing sample was made of blood. These receptors came from a boy under 18 in good health.

This clonotype came up a few times. The chain is built from TRBV20-1 and TRBJ2-1, with 7 bases lining up with TRBD2. The J call could be wrong; TRBJ2-7 is a better fit for the DNA end. The CDR3 loop spans 14 amino acids. In germline, CDR1 is DFQATT, CDR2 SNEGSKA (reference sequence). The CDR3 region is CSATRGREGGEQYF. The CDR3, as DNA: TGCAGTGCAACCCGCGGGAGAGAGGGAGGCGAGCAGTACTTC.

V is TRBV5-1 and J is TRBJ2-7, with TRBD1 identical over 9 bases. The CDR3 consists of 15 residues. V shed 3 bases and J 4 bases; nucleotides not matched to a gene: 8. CDR1 and CDR2 (germline): SGHRS, YFSETQ. The CDR3 DNA follows: TGCGCCAGCAGCTCACGGACAGGGGACTTTTACGAGCAGTACTTC. Amino acids: CASSSRTGDFYEQYF.

The chain couples TRBV4-2 to TRBJ2-1, with 12 bases fitting TRBD2. V lost 1 base, J lost 0 bases, and 4 bases stayed unmatched. Germline CDR1 is LGHNA and CDR2 is YNFKEQ. This CDR3 spans 18 amino acids. CDR3 amino acids: CASSQGLAGDPSYNEQFF. As DNA, the CDR3 is TGTGCCAGCAGCCAAGGACTAGCGGGGGATCCCTCCTACAATGAGCAGTTCTTC.